A single sample gave rise to the 25 T cell receptor beta chains below, sequenced in a study of T cell responses to AZD1222 COVID-19 vaccine. Here immunoSEQ multiplex PCR was the method, and the copy in TCRdb shows in-frame clones only, minus some. Of 95,000 to 150,000 clones in the sample, 90% were seen once. This specimen consisted of peripheral blood, obtained on day 0 of AZD1222 vaccination. These receptors all stem from an adult in good health.

The rearrangement links TRBV7-9 to TRBJ1-1, with a tentative D call TRBD1 (5 bases). The V end lost 3 bases, the J end lost 1 base, and 12 bases lay between the germline ends. The CDR3 length is 15 residues. Germline lookup yields CDR1 SEHNR and CDR2 FQNEAQ (reference sequence). Written as DNA, the CDR3 is TGTGCCAGCAGCTTCCTAACGACAGAGAACACTGAAGCTTTCTTT. Protein: CASSFLTTENTEAFF.

The V and J genes are TRBV18 and TRBJ2-5, with 7 nucleotides matching TRBD1. V gave up 7 bases and J gave up 3 bases; unmatched junction bases: 8. Germline CDR1 is KGHSH and CDR2 is LQKENI. There are 14 residues in the CDR3. CDR3 protein: CASLQTGIEETQYF. DNA of the CDR3: TGTGCCAGCTTACAGACAGGGATAGAAGAGACCCAGTACTTC.

The rearrangement uses TRBV10-3 and TRBJ1-2; D gene uncertain. Trimming took 6 bases from V and 1 from J, leaving 6 bases between them. The CDR3 length is 12 residues. Germline V gene sequence: CDR1 ENHRY, CDR2 SYGVKD. CDR3 loop: CAISQDNYGYTF. The CDR3, as DNA: TGTGCCATCAGCCAGGATAACTATGGCTACACCTTC.

The chain joins TRBV7-9 to TRBJ2-2, with 10 positions matching TRBD2. The germline gives CDR1 SEHNR, CDR2 FQNEAQ (reference sequence). This CDR3 has 17 amino acids. Germline trimming cut 3 bases from V and 6 bases from J; bases unmatched to any gene: 10. CDR3 sequence: CASSFPTSGIAAGELFF. Written as DNA, the CDR3 is TGTGCCAGCAGCTTCCCTACTAGCGGGATCGCTGCCGGGGAGCTGTTTTTT.

The rearrangement joins TRBV9 to TRBJ2-1; 8 nucleotides agree with TRBD2. Looked up from germline, CDR1 is SGDLS and CDR2 is YYNGEE. CDR3 length equals 17 residues. With 4 bases clipped from V and 2 bases from J, the junction kept 11 bases outside the gene matches. The CDR3 reads CASSHRGGKTTYNEQFF. For the CDR3, the DNA is TGTGCCAGCAGCCACCGGGGGGGGAAGACCACCTACAATGAGCAGTTCTTC. The full variable domain, its missing parts supplied by reference TRBV9 and TRBJ2-1, is DSGVTQTPKHLITATGQRVTLRCSPRSGDLSVYWYQQSLDQGLQFLIQYYNGEERAKGNILERFSAQQFPDLHSELNLSSLELGDSALYFCASSHRGGKTTYNEQFFGPGTRLTVL.

V and J are TRBV5-6 and TRBJ2-5; the match to TRBD2 covers 12 bases. This CDR3 comprises 16 residues. Looked up from germline, CDR1 is SGHDT and CDR2 is YYEEEE. The junction had 7 bases not matched to a gene; V was cut back by 2 bases and J by 5 bases. DNA for the CDR3: TGTGCCAGCAGCTTAAGGTCCGGGACTAGCGGGGAGACCCAGTACTTC. It translates to CASSLRSGTSGETQYF.

This chain uses TRBV11-2 with TRBJ2-1; no firm D call. The CDR3 is 14 amino acids. CDR1 SGHAT and CDR2 FQNNGV come from the germline V gene. Trimming stripped 0 bases from V and 5 bases from J, with 8 bases between. The CDR3 nucleotides are TGTGCCAGCAGCTTAGATCCCGTTAACAATGAGCAGTTCTTC. This encodes CASSLDPVNNEQFF.

V and J are TRBV14 and TRBJ1-6, with 9 positions matching TRBD1. The ends lost 1 base at V and 8 bases at J; junction bases unmatched: 0. This CDR3 contains 14 residues. The V gene's germline CDR1 is SGHDN and CDR2 FVKESK. CDR3 nucleotide sequence: TGTGCCAGCAGCCAAGGGACAGGGGATTCACCCCTCCACTTT. Translated, it gives CASSQGTGDSPLHF.

The chain carries TRBV2 and TRBJ2-1, with TRBD2 matching over 11 bases. The germline V gene encodes CDR1 SNHLY and CDR2 FYNNEI. With 6 bases clipped from V and 9 bases from J, the junction kept 7 bases outside the gene matches. The CDR3 is made up of 14 amino acids. In DNA form, the CDR3 reads TGTGCCAGCAGACCTAGCGGGAGGTATGGTGAGCAGTTCTTC. It yields the protein CASRPSGRYGEQFF.

This chain links TRBV15 with TRBJ2-3; D not resolved. Between the trimmed V and J ends, which lost 0 bases and 2 bases, there was a span of 9 bases. The germline V gene encodes CDR1 LNHNV and CDR2 YYDKDF (reference sequence). This CDR3 spans 15 amino acids. This chain's CDR3 is CATSRDAGFTDTQYF. In nucleotides, the CDR3 is TGTGCCACCAGCAGAGATGCTGGTTTCACAGATACGCAGTATTTT.

The gene calls are TRBV29-1 and TRBJ1-2; possibly TRBD1 for D (5 bases). V lost 4 bases, J lost 3 bases, and 12 bases lay in between. CDR3 length: 13 residues. CDR1 is SQVTM, CDR2 ANQGSEA, per germline. The CDR3 sequence: CSVARGGDYGYTF. The CDR3 bases are TGCAGCGTTGCGAGGGGCGGAGACTATGGCTACACCTTC.

The count of this clone is one. The CDR3 is CASSYSPGAAGNTIYF. CDR3 DNA sequence: TGTGCCAGCAGTTACTCGCCGGGGGCGGCCGGAAACACCATATATTTT. This chain connects TRBV6-5 to TRBJ1-3, with D maybe TRBD1 (6 bases). V shed 0 bases and J shed 4 bases, with 13 bases lying between them. Looked up from germline, CDR1 is MNHEY and CDR2 is SVGAGI. The CDR3 consists of 16 residues.

The chain employs TRBV18 and TRBJ1-5, with TRBD1 as a possible D gene (6 bases). The germline V and J ends were trimmed by 6 bases and 8 bases, with 14 bases remaining between them. This CDR3 comprises 13 residues. Germline CDR1 KGHSH, CDR2 LQKENI. The DNA for the CDR3 is TGTGCCAGCTCGTGGACAGAAGAGGAGCCCCAGCATTTT. Encoded protein: CASSWTEEEPQHF.

This clone has a handful of counts. The chain employs TRBV3-1 (or the pseudogene TRBV3-2) and TRBJ2-3; 9 bases match TRBD1. Germline CDR1 is LGHDT and CDR2 is YNNKEL (reference sequence). The CDR3 contains 13 residues. After removal of 6 bases from V and 5 bases from J, the junction contained 3 bases not matched to a gene. CDR3 bases: TGTGCCAGCAGTCGACAGGGGGTAGATACGCAGTATTTT. Encoded protein: CASSRQGVDTQYF.

The CDR3 sequence: CASSLSAGGYYEQYF. In nucleotides, the CDR3 is TGTGCCAGCAGTTTGTCTGCGGGAGGGTACTACGAGCAGTACTTC. The chain has TRBV28 and TRBJ2-7, with 9 bases aligning to TRBD2. The CDR3 spans 15 residues. The ends lost 3 bases at V and 3 bases at J; junction bases unmatched: 6. CDR1 is MDHEN, CDR2 SYDVKM, per germline.

V is TRBV7-9 and J is TRBJ2-7; unclear D gene. The V gene lost 3 bases and the J gene lost 1 base, with 7 bases spanning the gap. The CDR3 has 13 amino acids. CDR1 SEHNR and CDR2 FQNEAQ come from the germline V gene (reference sequence). CDR3 sequence: CASSLTSSYEQYF. CDR3 DNA: TGTGCCAGCAGCTTGACGTCATCCTACGAGCAGTACTTC.

This clone was recorded a few times. CDR3 nucleotides: TGTGCCAGCAGCCAAGATAAGGGTTATCAGCCCCAGCATTTT. Encoded protein: CASSQDKGYQPQHF. The chain combines TRBV3-1 (or the pseudogene TRBV3-2) with TRBJ1-5, with D unclear. Germline V gene lookup returns CDR1 LGHDT and CDR2 YNNKEL (reference sequence). There are 14 residues in the CDR3. Trimming shortened V by 0 bases and J by 5 bases, and 8 bases separated the two germline ends.

V usage is TRBV2 and J usage is TRBJ2-1; 9 bases agree with TRBD2. After removal of 7 bases from V and 7 bases from J, the junction contained 17 bases not matched to a gene. From germline, CDR1 is SNHLY and CDR2 FYNNEI. The CDR3 has 17 amino acids. The CDR3 bases are TGTGCCAGCACCCAGAGCTGGGTAGCGGGAGTGCGGAATGAGCAGTTCTTC. It yields the protein CASTQSWVAGVRNEQFF. Variable domain in full (rest from reference TRBV2 and TRBJ2-1): EPEVTQTPSHQVTQMGQEVILRCVPISNHLYFYWYRQILGQKVEFLVSFYNNEISEKSEIFDDQFSVERPDGSNFTLKIRSTKLEDSAMYFCASTQSWVAGVRNEQFFGPGTRLTVL.

The gene calls are TRBV11-2 and TRBJ2-6; tentative D call: TRBD2 (7 bases). The ends were cut back, 6 bases at V and 0 bases at J, with 18 bases in the middle. This CDR3 is built from 18 residues. CDR1 is SGHAT, CDR2 FQNNGV, per germline. The CDR3 spells CASSYREGVTSGANVLTF. CDR3 in DNA: TGTGCCAGCAGTTACAGGGAGGGTGTCACCTCTGGGGCCAACGTCCTGACTTTC.

The chain carries TRBV5-1 and TRBJ1-2; D perhaps matches TRBD1 (5 bases). The germline gives CDR1 SGHRS, CDR2 YFSETQ. V was clipped by 4 bases and J by 6 bases, with 13 bases between them. This CDR3 contains 13 residues. The CDR3 DNA reads as TGCGCCAGCAGCCCGGGGACCGGGGATGGCTACACCTTC. Amino acid sequence: CASSPGTGDGYTF.

The chain joins TRBV18 to TRBJ1-2; 8 positions agree with TRBD1. Per germline, CDR1 KGHSH and CDR2 LQKENI. This CDR3 region has 15 residues. V lost 1 base and J lost 4; bases outside the gene matches: 5. The CDR3 coding sequence is TGTGCCAGCTCACCACTGACAGGGGACAGCTATGGCTACACCTTC. It specifies CASSPLTGDSYGYTF.

The genes are TRBV28 and TRBJ1-1; D is unresolved. V was cut by 5 bases and J by 6 bases, with 10 bases left in between. This CDR3 is 12 amino acids long. Germline CDR1 reads MDHEN; CDR2 reads SYDVKM. CDR3 amino acids: CASSHSGAEAFF. CDR3 nucleotide sequence: TGTGCCAGCAGTCATTCGGGCGCTGAAGCTTTCTTT.

This rearrangement joins TRBV28 to TRBJ1-1; TRBD1 aligns across 7 bases. V was pared by 8 bases and J by 5 bases, with 14 bases of the junction left unmatched. Germline assignment: CDR1 MDHEN and CDR2 SYDVKM. This CDR3 contains 15 residues. Written as DNA, the CDR3 is TGTGCCAGCGCCGAAGGCACAGGGGTGTGGACTGAAGCTTTCTTT. Translation gives CASAEGTGVWTEAFF. The full variable domain, in which reference TRBV28 and TRBJ1-1 provide the parts outside the CDR3, is DVKVTQSSRYLVKRTGEKVFLECVQDMDHENMFWYRQDPGLGLRLIYFSYDVKMKEKGDIPEGYSVSREKKERFSLILESASTNQTSMYLCASAEGTGVWTEAFFGQGTRLTVV.

DNA of the CDR3: TGTGCCAGCAGCCAGAGCGTGGAGTCACCCCTCCACTTT. This translates into CASSQSVESPLHF. The chain recombines TRBV3-1 (or the pseudogene TRBV3-2) with TRBJ1-6, with no clear D. Germline V CDR1 and CDR2: LGHDT, YNNKEL (reference sequence). The CDR3 extends over 13 amino acids. V dropped 3 bases and J dropped 10 bases, with 10 bases sitting between them.

The rearrangement uses TRBV27 and TRBJ2-2; D is tentatively TRBD1 or TRBD2 (5 bases each). The germline CDR1 and CDR2 sequences are MNHEY and SMNVEV (reference sequence). V shed 1 base and J shed 0 bases, with 15 bases lying between them. The CDR3 runs to 18 residues. CDR3 residues: CASSLFPGPTSNTGELFF. CDR3 in DNA: TGTGCCAGCAGTTTATTTCCGGGGCCAACGTCGAACACCGGGGAGCTGTTTTTT.